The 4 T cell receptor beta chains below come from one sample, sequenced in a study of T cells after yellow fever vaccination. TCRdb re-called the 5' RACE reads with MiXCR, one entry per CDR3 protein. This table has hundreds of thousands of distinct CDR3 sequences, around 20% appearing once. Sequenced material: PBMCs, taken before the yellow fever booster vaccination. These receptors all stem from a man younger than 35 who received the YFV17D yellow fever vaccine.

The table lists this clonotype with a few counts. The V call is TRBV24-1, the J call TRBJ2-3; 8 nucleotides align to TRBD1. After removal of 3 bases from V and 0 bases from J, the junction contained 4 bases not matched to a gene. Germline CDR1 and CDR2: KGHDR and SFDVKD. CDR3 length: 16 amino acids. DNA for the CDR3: TGTGCCACCAGTGATCGGACAGGGACTAGCACAGATACGCAGTATTTT. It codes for CATSDRTGTSTDTQYF.

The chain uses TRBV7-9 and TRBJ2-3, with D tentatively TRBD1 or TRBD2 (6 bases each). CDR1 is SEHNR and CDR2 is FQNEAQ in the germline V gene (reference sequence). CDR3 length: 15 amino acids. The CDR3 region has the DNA TGTGCAACCCGACGGGGGCTAGCGAGGACAGATACGCAGTATTTT. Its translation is CATRRGLARTDTQYF.

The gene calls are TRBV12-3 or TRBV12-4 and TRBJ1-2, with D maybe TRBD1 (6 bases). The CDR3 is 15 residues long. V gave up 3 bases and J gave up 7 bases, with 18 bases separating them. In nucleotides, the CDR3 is TGTGCCAGCAGTTTGGCCCTCGGGACAACGGGTGGCTACACCTTC. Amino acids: CASSLALGTTGGYTF.

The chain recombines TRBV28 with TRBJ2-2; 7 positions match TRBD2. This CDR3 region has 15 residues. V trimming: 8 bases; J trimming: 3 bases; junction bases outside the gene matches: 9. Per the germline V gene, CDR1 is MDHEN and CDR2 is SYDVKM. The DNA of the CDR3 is TGTGCCAGCTTCCCTGGGCGGGAGCACACCGGGGAGCTGTTTTTT. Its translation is CASFPGREHTGELFF.